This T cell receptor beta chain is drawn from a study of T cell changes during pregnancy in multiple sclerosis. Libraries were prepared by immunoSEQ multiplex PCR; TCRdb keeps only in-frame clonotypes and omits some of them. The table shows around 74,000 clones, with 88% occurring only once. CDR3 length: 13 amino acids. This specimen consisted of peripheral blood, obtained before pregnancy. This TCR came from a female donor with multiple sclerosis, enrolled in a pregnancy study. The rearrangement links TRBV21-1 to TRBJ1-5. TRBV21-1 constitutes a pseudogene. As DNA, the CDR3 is TGTGCCGTACTCCGGGACTGCAATCAGCCCCAGCATTTT. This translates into CAVLRDCNQPQHF.